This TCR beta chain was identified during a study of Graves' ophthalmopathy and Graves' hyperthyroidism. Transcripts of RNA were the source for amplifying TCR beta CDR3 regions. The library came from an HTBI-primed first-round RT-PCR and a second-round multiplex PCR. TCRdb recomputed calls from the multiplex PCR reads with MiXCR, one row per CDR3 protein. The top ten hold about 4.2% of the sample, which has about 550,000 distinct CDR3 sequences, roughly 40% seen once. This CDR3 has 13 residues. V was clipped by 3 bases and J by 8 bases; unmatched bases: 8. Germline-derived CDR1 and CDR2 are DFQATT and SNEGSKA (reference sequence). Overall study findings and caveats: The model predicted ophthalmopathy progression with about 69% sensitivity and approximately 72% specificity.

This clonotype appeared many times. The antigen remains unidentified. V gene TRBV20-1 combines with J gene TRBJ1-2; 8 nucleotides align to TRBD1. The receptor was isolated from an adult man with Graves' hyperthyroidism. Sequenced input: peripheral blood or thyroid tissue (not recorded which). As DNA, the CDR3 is TGCAGTGCTAGTTCAGGGGGCGCGGTCGGCTACACCTTC. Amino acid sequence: CSASSGGAVGYTF.